This TCR beta chain stems from a study of cytomegalovirus exposure and HLA in healthy donors. Study observations and caveats: A later analysis appeared to link common viral pathogens to several of the most significant clusters. Among CMV-associated TCR beta chains, most appeared HLA-restricted in a later analysis. About 87% or about 30% of the time was how often most TCR beta V segments were productive, according to an earlier analysis.

With 60 Vbeta and 13 Jbeta primers, the PCR was carried out. Clones were read by immunoSEQ multiplex PCR, and TCRdb kept only the in-frame ones, dropping some. Found here are around 85,000 clones, less than 80% of them singletons; the top ten hold around 20%. A word on this clone: The antigen is unknown.

The junction had 1 base not matched to a gene; V was cut back by 4 bases and J by 5 bases. The germline V gene encodes CDR1 MGHRA and CDR2 YSYEKL. The CDR3 has 13 amino acids. The receptor was derived from a man aged 25-45 years in good health and CMV-seropositive. Sequenced: PBMCs. The gene calls are TRBV4-1 and TRBJ1-1; 10 bases map to TRBD1. CDR3 sequence reads: CASSPGQGTEAFF. CDR3 in DNA: TGCGCCAGCAGCCCGGGACAGGGGACTGAAGCTTTCTTT.